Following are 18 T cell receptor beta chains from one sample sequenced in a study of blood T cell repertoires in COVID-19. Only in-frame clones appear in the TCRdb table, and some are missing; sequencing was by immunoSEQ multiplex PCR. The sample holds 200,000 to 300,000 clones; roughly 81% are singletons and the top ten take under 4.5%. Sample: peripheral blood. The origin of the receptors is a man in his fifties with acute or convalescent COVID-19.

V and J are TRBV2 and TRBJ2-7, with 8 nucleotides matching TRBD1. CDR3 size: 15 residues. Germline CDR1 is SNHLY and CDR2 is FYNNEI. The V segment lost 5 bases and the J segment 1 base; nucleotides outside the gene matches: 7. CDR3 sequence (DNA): TGTGCCAGCAGTATGGGCAGGGGGCTTTCCTACGAGCAGTACTTC. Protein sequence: CASSMGRGLSYEQYF.

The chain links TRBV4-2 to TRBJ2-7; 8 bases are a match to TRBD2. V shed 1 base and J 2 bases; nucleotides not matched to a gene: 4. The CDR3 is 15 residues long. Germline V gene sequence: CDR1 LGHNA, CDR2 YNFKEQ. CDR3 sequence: CASSQVVAGTYEQYF. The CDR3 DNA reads TGTGCCAGCAGCCAAGTGGTAGCGGGGACCTACGAGCAGTACTTC.

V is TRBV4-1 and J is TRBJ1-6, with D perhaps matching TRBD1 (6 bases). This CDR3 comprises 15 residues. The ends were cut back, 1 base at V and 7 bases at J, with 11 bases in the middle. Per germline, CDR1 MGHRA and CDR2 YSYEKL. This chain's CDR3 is CASSQAGTINSPLHF. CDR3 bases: TGCGCCAGCAGCCAAGCCGGGACAATCAATTCACCCCTCCACTTT.

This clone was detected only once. CDR3 sequence: CACRREPNYGYTF. The CDR3 bases are TGTGCCTGCCGGAGGGAACCTAACTATGGCTACACCTTC. The chain couples TRBV30 to TRBJ1-2; D is unclear. Germline V lookup: CDR1 GTSNPN, CDR2 SVGIG (reference sequence). Trimming shortened V by 6 bases and J by 0 bases, and 11 bases separated the two germline ends. The CDR3 consists of 13 residues.

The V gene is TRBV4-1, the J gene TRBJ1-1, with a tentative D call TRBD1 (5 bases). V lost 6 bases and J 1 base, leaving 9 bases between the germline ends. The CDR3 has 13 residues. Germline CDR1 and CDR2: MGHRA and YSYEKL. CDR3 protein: CASRPTGNTEAFF. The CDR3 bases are TGCGCCAGCAGGCCCACAGGGAACACTGAAGCTTTCTTT.

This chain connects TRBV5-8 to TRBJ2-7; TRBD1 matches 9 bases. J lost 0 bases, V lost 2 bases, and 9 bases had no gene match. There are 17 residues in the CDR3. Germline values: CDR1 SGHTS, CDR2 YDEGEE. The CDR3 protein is CASSLGGQGTLSYEQYF. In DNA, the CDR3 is TGTGCCAGCAGCTTAGGGGGACAGGGAACCCTCTCCTACGAGCAGTACTTC.

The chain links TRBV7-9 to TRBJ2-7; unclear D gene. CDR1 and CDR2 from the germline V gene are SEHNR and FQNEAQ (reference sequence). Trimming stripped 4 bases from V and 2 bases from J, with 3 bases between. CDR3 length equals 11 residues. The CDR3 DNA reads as TGTGCCAGCAGCTCGGCCTACGAGCAGTACTTC. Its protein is CASSSAYEQYF. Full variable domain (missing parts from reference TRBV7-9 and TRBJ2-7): DTGVSQNPRHKITKRGQNVTFRCDPISEHNRLYWYRQTLGQGPEFLTYFQNEAQLEKSRLLSDRFSAERPKGSFSTLEIQRTEQGDSAMYLCASSSAYEQYFGPGTRLTVT.

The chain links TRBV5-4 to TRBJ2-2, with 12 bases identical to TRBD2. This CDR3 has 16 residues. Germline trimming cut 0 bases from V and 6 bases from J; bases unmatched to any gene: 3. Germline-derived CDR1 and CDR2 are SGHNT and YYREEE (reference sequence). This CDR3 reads CASSLGTSGVSGELFF. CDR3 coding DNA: TGTGCCAGCAGCTTGGGGACTAGCGGGGTGTCCGGGGAGCTGTTTTTT.

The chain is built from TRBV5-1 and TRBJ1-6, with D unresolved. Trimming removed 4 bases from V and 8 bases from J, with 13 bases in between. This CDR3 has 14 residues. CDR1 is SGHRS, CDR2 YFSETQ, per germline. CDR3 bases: TGCGCCAGCAGCCCGGGGAGATCGGATTCACCCCTCCACTTT. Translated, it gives CASSPGRSDSPLHF.

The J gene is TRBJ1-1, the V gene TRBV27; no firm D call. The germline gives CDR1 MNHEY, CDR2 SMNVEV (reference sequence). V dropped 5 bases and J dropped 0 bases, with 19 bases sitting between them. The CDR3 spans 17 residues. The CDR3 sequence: CASSIGLGVGMNTEAFF. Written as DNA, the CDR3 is TGTGCCAGCAGTATCGGATTGGGAGTTGGGATGAACACTGAAGCTTTCTTT.

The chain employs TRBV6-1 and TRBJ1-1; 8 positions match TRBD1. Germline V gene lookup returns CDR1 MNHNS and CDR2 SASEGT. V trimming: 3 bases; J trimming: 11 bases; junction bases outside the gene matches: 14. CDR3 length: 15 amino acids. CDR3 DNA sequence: TGTGCCAGCAGTGATTTAGGACAGGGTCTCCGAACGGCTTTCTTT. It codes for CASSDLGQGLRTAFF.

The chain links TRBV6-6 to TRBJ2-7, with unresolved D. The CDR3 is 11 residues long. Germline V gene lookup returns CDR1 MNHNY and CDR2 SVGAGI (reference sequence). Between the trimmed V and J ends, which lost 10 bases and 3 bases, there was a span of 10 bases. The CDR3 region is CAIWAGYEQYF. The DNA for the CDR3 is TGTGCCATATGGGCCGGCTACGAGCAGTACTTC.

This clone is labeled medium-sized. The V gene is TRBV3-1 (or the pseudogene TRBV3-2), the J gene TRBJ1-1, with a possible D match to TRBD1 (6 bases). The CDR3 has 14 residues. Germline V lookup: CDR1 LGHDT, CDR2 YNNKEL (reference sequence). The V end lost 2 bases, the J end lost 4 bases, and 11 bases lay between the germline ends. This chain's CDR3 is CASSQSGVGTEAFF. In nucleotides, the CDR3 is TGTGCCAGCAGCCAATCAGGGGTTGGCACTGAAGCTTTCTTT.

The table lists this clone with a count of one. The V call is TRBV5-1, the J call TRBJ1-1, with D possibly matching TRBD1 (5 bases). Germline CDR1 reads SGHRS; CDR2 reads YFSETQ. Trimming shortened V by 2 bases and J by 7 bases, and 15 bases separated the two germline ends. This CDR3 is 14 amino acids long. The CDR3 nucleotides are TGCGCCAGCAGCTTCCGGCAGGGTACCGTTGAAGCTTTCTTT. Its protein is CASSFRQGTVEAFF. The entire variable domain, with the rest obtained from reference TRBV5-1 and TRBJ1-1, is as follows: KAGVTQTPRYLIKTRGQQVTLSCSPISGHRSVSWYQQTPGQGLQFLFEYFSETQRNKGNFPGRFSGRQFSNSRSEMNVSTLELGDSALYLCASSFRQGTVEAFFGQGTRLTVV.

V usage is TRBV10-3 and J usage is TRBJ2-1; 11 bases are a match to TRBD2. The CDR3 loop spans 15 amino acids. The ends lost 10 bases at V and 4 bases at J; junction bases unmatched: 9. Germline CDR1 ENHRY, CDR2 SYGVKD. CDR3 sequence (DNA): TGTGCCACTTTAGCGGGAGGGCCCTTATACAATGAGCAGTTCTTC. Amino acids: CATLAGGPLYNEQFF.

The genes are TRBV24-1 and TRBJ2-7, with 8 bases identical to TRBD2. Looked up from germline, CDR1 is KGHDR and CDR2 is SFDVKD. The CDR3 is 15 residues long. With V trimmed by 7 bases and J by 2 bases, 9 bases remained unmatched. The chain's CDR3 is CATSPAGAPTYEQYF. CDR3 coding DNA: TGTGCCACCAGCCCAGCGGGGGCCCCAACCTACGAGCAGTACTTC.

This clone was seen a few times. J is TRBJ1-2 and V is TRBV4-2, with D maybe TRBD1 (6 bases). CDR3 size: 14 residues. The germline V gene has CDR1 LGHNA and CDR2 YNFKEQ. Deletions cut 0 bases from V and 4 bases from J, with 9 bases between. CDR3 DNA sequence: TGTGCCAGCAGCCAAGAAAGGGACACCTATGGCTACACCTTC. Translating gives CASSQERDTYGYTF.

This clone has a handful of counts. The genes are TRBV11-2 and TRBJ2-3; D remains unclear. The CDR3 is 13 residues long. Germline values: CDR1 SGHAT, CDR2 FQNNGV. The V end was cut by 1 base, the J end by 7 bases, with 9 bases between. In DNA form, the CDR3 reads TGTGCCAGCAGCTTAGCTCGGTTAAATACGCAGTATTTT. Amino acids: CASSLARLNTQYF.